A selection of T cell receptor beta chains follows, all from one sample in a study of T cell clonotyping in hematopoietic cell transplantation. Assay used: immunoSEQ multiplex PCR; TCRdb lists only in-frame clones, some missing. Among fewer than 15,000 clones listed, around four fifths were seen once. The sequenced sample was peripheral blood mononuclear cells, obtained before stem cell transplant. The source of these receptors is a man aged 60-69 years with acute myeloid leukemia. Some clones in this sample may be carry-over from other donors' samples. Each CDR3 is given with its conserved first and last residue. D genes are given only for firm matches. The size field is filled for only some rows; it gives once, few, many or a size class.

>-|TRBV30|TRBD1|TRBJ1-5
TGTGCCTGGAGTGTGTCAGGGGGAATCGGTCAGCCCCAGCATTTT
CAWSVSGGIGQPQHF
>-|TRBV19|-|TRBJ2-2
TGTGCCAGTAGCTATCGGTCAGGCCCCCGCACCGGGGAGCTGTTTTTT
CASSYRSGPRTGELFF
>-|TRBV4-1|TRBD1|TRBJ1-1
TGCGCCAGCAGCCGCCCGGACAGGGATAGAGGAGCTTTCTTT
CASSRPDRDRGAFF
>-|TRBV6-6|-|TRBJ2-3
TGTGCCAGCAGTTATCTGGAGGGCACAGATACGCAGTATTTT
CASSYLEGTDTQYF
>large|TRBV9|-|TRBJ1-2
TGTGCCAGCAGCGTAGGGGGAGACTATGGCTACACCTTC
CASSVGGDYGYTF
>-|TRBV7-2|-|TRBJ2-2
TGTGCCAGCAGCGCAATCAACAGGGGAGGGACCGGGGAGCTGTTTTTT
CASSAINRGGTGELFF
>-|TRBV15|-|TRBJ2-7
TGTGCCACCAGCAGAGCCAGGACCTATTACGAGCAGTACTTC
CATSRARTYYEQYF
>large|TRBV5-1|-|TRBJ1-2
TGCGCCAGCAGCACCGGCGGGGGCAGCTATGGCTACACCTTC
CASSTGGGSYGYTF
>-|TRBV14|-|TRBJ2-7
TGTGCCAGCAGACAACAGGGAAACGTTTACGAGCAGTACTTC
CASRQQGNVYEQYF
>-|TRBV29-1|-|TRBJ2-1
TGCAGCGTCGTATCATATTGGAGCTACAATGAGCAGTTCTTC
CSVVSYWSYNEQFF
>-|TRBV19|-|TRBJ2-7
TGTGCCAGTAATTATGGCCTATATGACTACGAGCAGTACTTC
CASNYGLYDYEQYF
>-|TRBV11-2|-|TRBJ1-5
TGTGCCAGCAGCGAGGGTGTGGGCAATCAGCCCCAGCATTTT
CASSEGVGNQPQHF
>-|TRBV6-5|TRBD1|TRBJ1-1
TGTGCCAGCAGCGCAGGGGGAGGGGGGGGCACTGAAGCTTTCTTT
CASSAGGGGGTEAFF
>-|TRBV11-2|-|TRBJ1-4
TGTGCCAGCAGCTTCTGGGGGAATAATGAAAAACTGTTTTTT
CASSFWGNNEKLFF
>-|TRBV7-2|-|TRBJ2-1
TGTGCCAGCAGCTTAGTCTATTCCAATGAGCAGTTCTTC
CASSLVYSNEQFF
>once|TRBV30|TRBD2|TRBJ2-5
TGTGCCCGAGATCGGGCGGGACTAGCGGGGGGGCGCCCGGGGTATGAGACCCAGTACTTC
CARDRAGLAGGRPGYETQYF
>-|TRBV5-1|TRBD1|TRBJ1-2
TGCGCCAGCAGCTTCGCAACAGGGGAGGGCTATGGCTACACCTTC
CASSFATGEGYGYTF
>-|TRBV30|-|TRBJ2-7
TGTGCCGGGCTCGGGGCTCCAAAAGGGGAGCAGTACTTC
CAGLGAPKGEQYF
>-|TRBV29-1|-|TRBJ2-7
TGCAGCGTTGAAAGCGGCAGCCCTTACGAGCAGTACTTC
CSVESGSPYEQYF
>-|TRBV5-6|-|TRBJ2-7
TGTGCCAGCAGCTTGGACGGGGAGAGGGTCGAGCAGTACTTC
CASSLDGERVEQYF
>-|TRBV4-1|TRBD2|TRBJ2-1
TGCGCCAGCAGCCAAGGTACCGGCGGGGGGGACTACAATGAGCAGTTCTTC
CASSQGTGGGDYNEQFF
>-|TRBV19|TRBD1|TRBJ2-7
TGTGCCAGTAGTCTCCAGGGACAGTACTACGAGCAGTACTTC
CASSLQGQYYEQYF
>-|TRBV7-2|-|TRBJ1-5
TGTGCCAGCAGCTTAGGTCCTAGGGATCAGCCCCAGCATTTT
CASSLGPRDQPQHF
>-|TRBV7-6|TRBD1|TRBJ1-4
TGTGCCAGCAGCTTAGGAGACAGGGTTCACGAAAAACTGTTTTTT
CASSLGDRVHEKLFF
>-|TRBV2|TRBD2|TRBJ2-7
TGTGCCAGCAGCCTAGCGGACTACGAGCAGTACTTC
CASSLADYEQYF
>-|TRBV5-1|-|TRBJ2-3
TGCGCCAGCACCCCGGGGGATAGCACAGATACGCAGTATTTT
CASTPGDSTDTQYF
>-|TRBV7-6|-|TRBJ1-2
TGTGCCAGCAGCTTTGAAAATAACTATGGCTACACCTTC
CASSFENNYGYTF
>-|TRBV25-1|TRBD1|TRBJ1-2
TGTGCCAGCAGCAGGGACAGCGGAGGCCCCTCCACCTTC
CASSRDSGGPSTF
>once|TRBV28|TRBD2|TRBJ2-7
TGTGCCAGCAGCCCAAGGGGAGGGAGTACTGCCTACGAGCAGTACTTC
CASSPRGGSTAYEQYF
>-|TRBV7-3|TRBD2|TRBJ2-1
TGTGCCAGCAGCCCGTCGGGACTAGTATACAATGAGCAGTTCTTC
CASSPSGLVYNEQFF
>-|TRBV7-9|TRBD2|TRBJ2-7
TGTGCCAGCAGCCCAAGCGGGGGCACCTACGAGCAGTACTTC
CASSPSGGTYEQYF
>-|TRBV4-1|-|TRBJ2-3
TGCGCCAGCAGCCAAGATCGAGGGGGGGGTGCGTCAGATACGCAGTATTTT
CASSQDRGGGASDTQYF
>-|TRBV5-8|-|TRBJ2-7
TGTGCCAGCAGCTCGGAATTCAGGGCTTACGAGCAGTACTTC
CASSSEFRAYEQYF
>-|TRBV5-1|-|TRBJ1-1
TGCGCCAGCACCGGAAACACTGAAGCTTTCTTT
CASTGNTEAFF
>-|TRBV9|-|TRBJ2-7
TGTGCCAGCAGCGCGAGCGAGAACTACGAGCAGTACTTC
CASSASENYEQYF
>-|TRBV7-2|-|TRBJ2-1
TGTGCCAGCGGTTCCGGGACATCGCCCCATGAGCAGTTCTTC
CASGSGTSPHEQFF
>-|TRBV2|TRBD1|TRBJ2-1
TGTGCCAGCAGTACGGACAGGGGGTCCTACAATGAGCAGTTCTTC
CASSTDRGSYNEQFF
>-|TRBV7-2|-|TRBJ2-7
TGTGCCAGCAGCCCAAACAGGGTGGCCTACGAGCAGTACTTC
CASSPNRVAYEQYF
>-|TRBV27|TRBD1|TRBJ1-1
TGTGCCAGCAGTCCCGGACAGGGGGTTGTTTCCAGCGCCATGAACACTGAAGCTTTCTTT
CASSPGQGVVSSAMNTEAFF
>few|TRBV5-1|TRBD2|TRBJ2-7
TGCGCCAGCAGCTTGGATGGGGGGGTGGACGACGAGCAGTACTTC
CASSLDGGVDDEQYF
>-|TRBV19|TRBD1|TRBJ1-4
TGTGCCAGTAGGATTCAGGGGGCGCATGAAAAACTGTTTTTT
CASRIQGAHEKLFF
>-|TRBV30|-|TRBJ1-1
TGTGCCTGGAGTGCGGGCTTCATGAACACTGAAGCTTTCTTT
CAWSAGFMNTEAFF
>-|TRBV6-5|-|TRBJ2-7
TGTGCCAGCAGTTTTGGACAGTCCTACGAGCAGTACTTC
CASSFGQSYEQYF
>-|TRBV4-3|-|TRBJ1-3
TGCGCCAGCAGCCAAAGGCACGGCAAGAGCTCTGGAAACACCATATATTTT
CASSQRHGKSSGNTIYF
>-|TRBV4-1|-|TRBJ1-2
TGCGCCAGCAGCCAAGAAACGGGGGCATTCTCTGGCTACACCTTC
CASSQETGAFSGYTF
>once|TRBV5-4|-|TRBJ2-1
TGTGCCAGCAGCTTGTATCAGGGTTACAATGAGCAGTTCTTC
CASSLYQGYNEQFF
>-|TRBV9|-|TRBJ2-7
TGTGCCAGCAGCGTAGATATGAGAGGCGAGCAGTACTTC
CASSVDMRGEQYF
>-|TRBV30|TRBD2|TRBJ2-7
TGTGCCTGCCTGGGACTAGCTGGCGGCTACGAGCAGTACTTC
CACLGLAGGYEQYF
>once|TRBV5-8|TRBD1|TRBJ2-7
TGTGCCAGCAGCCCGTTTCCCCTTGGCAGGGGGCGCGACGAGCAGTACTTC
CASSPFPLGRGRDEQYF
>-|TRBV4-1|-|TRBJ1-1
TGCGCCAGCAGCCAAGTGTGGCAGTGGACTGAAGCTTTCTTT
CASSQVWQWTEAFF
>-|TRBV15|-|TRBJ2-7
TGTGCCACCAGCAGAGAAGGACCGGCATACGAGCAGTACTTC
CATSREGPAYEQYF
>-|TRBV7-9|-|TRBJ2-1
TGTGCCAGCACCCCCGACTCGTACAATGAGCAGTTCTTC
CASTPDSYNEQFF
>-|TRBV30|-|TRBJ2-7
TGTGCCTTTTCTCCGGGACGGACCTCCTACGAGCAGTACTTC
CAFSPGRTSYEQYF
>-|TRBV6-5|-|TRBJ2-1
TGTGCCAGCAGTTACGGACCGGGGTATGAGCAGTTCTTC
CASSYGPGYEQFF
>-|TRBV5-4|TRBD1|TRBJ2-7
TGTGCCAGCAGCCCAGCGGCCGGGACAGGGGTCTCCTACGAGCAGTACTTC
CASSPAAGTGVSYEQYF
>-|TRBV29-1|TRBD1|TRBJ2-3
TGCAGCGTTGAACGGCAGGGGGGCACAGATACGCAGTATTTT
CSVERQGGTDTQYF
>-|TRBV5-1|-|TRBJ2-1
TGCGCCAGCAGCTTATCTGGGACCATCAATGAGCAGTTCTTC
CASSLSGTINEQFF
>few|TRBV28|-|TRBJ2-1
TGTGCCAGCAGTCCACTGGGAGCGGTGGGGTACAATGAGCAGTTCTTC
CASSPLGAVGYNEQFF
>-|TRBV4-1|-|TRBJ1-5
TGCGCCAGCAGCTCCCCTCATAGCAATCAGCCCCAGCATTTT
CASSSPHSNQPQHF